One and the same sample provided the 3 T cell receptor beta chains below, sequenced in a study of OX40 agonist ivuxolimab in advanced cancers. Sequenced by immunoSEQ multiplex PCR; TCRdb stores in-frame clones only, minus some. Of some 66,000 clones listed, around 73% are singletons. The source material was CD4+ or CD8+ T cells sorted from blood, sampled in a trial of the OX40 agonist ivuxolimab. Receptor source: an adult with an advanced solid tumor such as melanoma, head and neck, liver or kidney cancer.

This CDR3 is CASSVGEGLSGYTF. CDR3 in DNA: TGTGCCAGCAGCGTAGGTGAGGGACTGAGTGGCTACACCTTC. The gene calls are TRBV9 and TRBJ1-2; the D gene is possibly TRBD1 (5 bases). Germline lookup yields CDR1 SGDLS and CDR2 YYNGEE. The CDR3 is made up of 14 amino acids. Deletions cut 0 bases from V and 7 bases from J, with 13 bases between.

In its sample, this clone was seen a few times. This sequence joins TRBV19 and TRBJ2-1; TRBD2 matches at 11 bases. V shed 8 bases, J shed 9 bases, and the junction held 12 bases outside the gene matches. CDR1 and CDR2 from the germline V gene are LNHDA and SQIVND (reference sequence). CDR3 length: 15 amino acids. CDR3 sequence: CASGVLAGVPSEQFF. CDR3 coding DNA: TGTGCCAGTGGCGTACTAGCGGGAGTACCCAGTGAGCAGTTCTTC. Supplemented by reference TRBV19 and TRBJ2-1, the full variable domain reads DGGITQSPKYLFRKEGQNVTLSCEQNLNHDAMYWYRQDPGQGLRLIYYSQIVNDFQKGDIAEGYSVSREKKESFPLTVTSAQKNPTAFYLCASGVLAGVPSEQFFGPGTRLTVL.

V gene TRBV6-1 combines with J gene TRBJ2-1, with D tentatively TRBD1 (6 bases). Germline V lookup: CDR1 MNHNS, CDR2 SASEGT. This CDR3 spans 16 amino acids. V shed 0 bases and J shed 3 bases, with 12 bases lying between them. The CDR3 spells CASSEAGQGSYNEQFF. CDR3 DNA: TGTGCCAGCAGTGAAGCAGGGCAGGGGAGCTACAATGAGCAGTTCTTC.